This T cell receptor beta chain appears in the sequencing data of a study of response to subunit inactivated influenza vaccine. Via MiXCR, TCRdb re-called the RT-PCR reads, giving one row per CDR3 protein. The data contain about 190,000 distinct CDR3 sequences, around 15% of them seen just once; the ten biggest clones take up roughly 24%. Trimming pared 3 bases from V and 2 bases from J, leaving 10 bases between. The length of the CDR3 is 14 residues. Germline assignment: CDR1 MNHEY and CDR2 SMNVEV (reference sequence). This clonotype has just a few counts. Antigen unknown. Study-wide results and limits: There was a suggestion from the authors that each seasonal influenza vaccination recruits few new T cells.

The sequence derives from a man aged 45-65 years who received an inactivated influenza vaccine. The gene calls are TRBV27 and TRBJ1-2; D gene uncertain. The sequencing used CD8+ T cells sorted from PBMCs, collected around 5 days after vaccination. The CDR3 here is CASSLSTSNYGYTF. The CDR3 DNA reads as TGTGCCAGCAGTTTGTCAACATCGAACTATGGCTACACCTTC.